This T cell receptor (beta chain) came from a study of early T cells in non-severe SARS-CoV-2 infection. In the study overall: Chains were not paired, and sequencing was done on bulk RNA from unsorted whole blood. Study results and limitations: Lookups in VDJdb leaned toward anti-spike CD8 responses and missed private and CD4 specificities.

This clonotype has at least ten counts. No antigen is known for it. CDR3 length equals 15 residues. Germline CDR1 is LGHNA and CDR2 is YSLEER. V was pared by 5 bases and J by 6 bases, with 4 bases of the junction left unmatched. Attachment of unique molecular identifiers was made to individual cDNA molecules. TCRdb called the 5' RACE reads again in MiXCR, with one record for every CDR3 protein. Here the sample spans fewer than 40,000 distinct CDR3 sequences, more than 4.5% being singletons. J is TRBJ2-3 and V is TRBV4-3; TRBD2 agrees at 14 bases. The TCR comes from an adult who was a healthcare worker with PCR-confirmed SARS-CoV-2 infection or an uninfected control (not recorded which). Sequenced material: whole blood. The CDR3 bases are TGCGCCAGCAGCGGGACTAGCGGGAGTCCGGATACGCAGTATTTT. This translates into CASSGTSGSPDTQYF.